This T cell receptor beta chain is from a study of blood T cell repertoires in COVID-19. Study summary: From the United States, Italy and Spain came samples of acute and convalescent COVID-19. T cells, B-cell-depleted T cells, or PBMCs provided the cDNA or gDNA that served as material.

Original processing methods: The assay estimated nucleated cells by amplifying reference gene primers. Clones were read by immunoSEQ multiplex PCR, and TCRdb kept only the in-frame ones, dropping some. D and trimming come from the DNA, and the V and J calls and clone size come from that table. The sample gives about 230,000 clones, around 83% of which show up once; more than 0.75% is in the top ten. The CDR3 extends over 12 amino acids. Germline CDR1 GTSNPN, CDR2 SVGIG (reference sequence). Trimming took 3 bases from V and 6 from J, leaving 9 bases between them. The receptor's source is a man aged 35-49 years with acute or convalescent COVID-19. The sample taken for sequencing was peripheral blood. The chain links TRBV30 to TRBJ2-4, with D possibly matching TRBD1 (6 bases). In DNA, the CDR3 is TGTGCCTGGAGGAAGGACAGAAACATTCAGTACTTC. Its translation is CAWRKDRNIQYF.